This is a list of T cell receptor beta chains from one sample in a study of OX40 agonist ivuxolimab in advanced cancers. This table comes from immunoSEQ multiplex PCR, and its TCRdb copy is limited to in-frame clones, with some not included. This table holds roughly 110,000 clones, less than 95% found once. Sequences were derived from CD4+ or CD8+ T cells sorted from blood, sampled in a trial of the OX40 agonist ivuxolimab. The receptors here all came from an adult with an advanced solid tumor such as melanoma, head and neck, liver or kidney cancer. Each CDR3 is given with its conserved first and last residue. A D gene is named only where the DNA matches it firmly. Where a row states a size, it is once, few, many or the class of an expanded clone; other rows omit it.

.	13	TRBD1	TRBV9	TRBJ2-7	TGTGCCAGCAGTATACAGGGGGACTACGAGCAGTACTTC	CASSIQGDYEQYF
.	16	TRBD2	TRBV5-1	TRBJ2-7	TGCGCCAGCAGCCGATTAGCGGGAGGGCCCTCCTACGAGCAGTACTTC	CASSRLAGGPSYEQYF
.	15	TRBD2	TRBV11-1	TRBJ2-1	TGTGCCAGCAGCTTAGGCCTAGCGGGAGCCAATGAGCAGTTCTTC	CASSLGLAGANEQFF
.	16	.	TRBV4-2	TRBJ2-5	TGTGCCAGCAGCCAAGCTGGGATTAAGACAGAAGAGACCCAGTACTTC	CASSQAGIKTEETQYF
.	11	.	TRBV6-5	TRBJ1-2	TGTGCCACCCGACAGGACTATGGCTACACCTTC	CATRQDYGYTF
once	16	.	TRBV28	TRBJ1-3	TGTGCCAGCAGTTTATCCGGACAGAGCTCTGGAAACACCATATATTTT	CASSLSGQSSGNTIYF
.	10	.	TRBV18	TRBJ2-7	TGTGCCAGCTCACCTCGAGAGCAGTACTTC	CASSPREQYF
.	18	TRBD1	TRBV6-4	TRBJ1-5	TGTGCCAGCAGTTACCGAGACAGGGTGGGTGTTCGTAATCAGCCCCAGCATTTT	CASSYRDRVGVRNQPQHF
.	14	.	TRBV28	TRBJ2-7	TGTGCCAGCAGCCTTGGCCAGGGCTTTAACGAGCAGTACTTC	CASSLGQGFNEQYF
.	11	TRBD1	TRBV6-6	TRBJ1-4	TGTGCCAGCTCCCCGGACAGGCTCTTGAGTTTT	CASSPDRLLSF
.	16	TRBD1	TRBV7-9	TRBJ1-2	TGTGCCAGCAGCGAGGGGACAGGGAAGGAAGACTATGGCTACACCTTC	CASSEGTGKEDYGYTF
.	15	TRBD1	TRBV28	TRBJ1-1	TGTGCCAGCAGTCCCTCGGGACAGGGGAACACTGAAGCTTTCTTT	CASSPSGQGNTEAFF
.	12	.	TRBV29-1	TRBJ2-5	TGCAGCGTTGCTGGCAGCCAAGAGACCCAGTACTTC	CSVAGSQETQYF
.	13	.	TRBV28	TRBJ1-2	TGTGCCAGCAGTTCCGGGACACCCATTTCCTTTAGCTTC	CASSSGTPISFSF
.	15	.	TRBV18	TRBJ1-2	TGTGCCAGCTCACCGGGGACGGAGACTAACTATGGCTACACCTTC	CASSPGTETNYGYTF
once	14	TRBD1	TRBV10-3	TRBJ1-4	TGTGCCATCAGTCCCGGGACAGGCAATGAAAAACTGTTTTTT	CAISPGTGNEKLFF